In its sample, the clone carrying this T cell receptor (beta chain) was seen many times. Its antigen is as yet unknown. Germline CDR1 reads MNHEY; CDR2 reads SVGEGT. This CDR3 comprises 13 residues. V was clipped by 6 bases and J by 1 base, with 6 bases between them. Researchers prepared the TCRbeta library using unique molecular identifiers, the study reports. TCRdb re-analysed the PCR reads in MiXCR, keeping a single row per CDR3 protein. The sample holds 200,000 to 250,000 distinct CDR3 sequences, 6.5% to 10% seen once. This record comes from a study of T-cell reconstitution after alpha-beta-depleted transplantation in children. Whole-study results and caveats: Counts and diversity of T cells one year after transplant came mostly from newly produced T cells. Expanded graft clones numbering several hundred reportedly gave rise to alpha-beta T cells about two months after transplant. Elevated TCRbeta diversity at day 60 was traced, in some patients, to surviving recipient T cells and thymic progenitors.

Source: PBMCs, mostly from graft donor cells, taken 180 days after TCRalphabeta/CD19-depleted stem cell transplant. The sequence was obtained from a male patient under 18 who had a stem cell transplant for acute lymphoblastic leukemia, so the T cells may come from the graft donor. The chain is built from TRBV6-2 or TRBV6-3 and TRBJ2-2; D not resolved. The CDR3 bases are TGTGCCAGCAGAGAAGTGAACACCGGGGAGCTGTTTTTT. This codes for CASREVNTGELFF.